One sample yielded the 32 T cell receptor beta chains listed below, sequenced in a study of shared clonotypes between healthy human individuals. Clones were read by immunoSEQ multiplex PCR, and TCRdb kept only the in-frame ones, dropping some. In the table there are fewer than 150,000 clones, more than 65% of which are singletons. The material sequenced was memory CD8+ T cells sorted from blood. As to subset: CD45RO+ cells pooled with CCR7-negative TemRA cells. The receptor source for this set is a woman younger than 45 in good health.

This chain links TRBV19 with TRBJ2-1; perhaps TRBD2 as D (6 bases). Germline lookup yields CDR1 LNHDA and CDR2 SQIVND (reference sequence). The CDR3 totals 14 residues. V lost 4 bases and J 6 bases, leaving 13 bases between the germline ends. This CDR3 is CASSTLGLINEQFF. CDR3 coding DNA: TGTGCCAGTAGTACCCTGGGACTGATCAATGAGCAGTTCTTC.

V and J are TRBV28 and TRBJ2-7, with 7 positions matching TRBD2. This CDR3 has 14 amino acids. Germline assignment: CDR1 MDHEN and CDR2 SYDVKM. Here the CDR3 reads CAAQETSVPYEQYF. The CDR3 DNA reads TGTGCGGCGCAAGAAACTAGCGTACCCTACGAGCAGTACTTC.

The genes are TRBV5-6 and TRBJ1-1; D uncertain. CDR3 length: 13 amino acids. The germline CDR1 and CDR2 sequences are SGHDT and YYEEEE. V lost 1 base to trimming and J lost 2 bases, with 6 bases between them. CDR3 in amino acids: CASSLPGNTEAFF. The CDR3 DNA reads as TGTGCCAGCAGCTTGCCAGGTAACACTGAAGCTTTCTTT.

The chain carries TRBV19 and TRBJ2-4; perhaps TRBD1 as D (6 bases). Germline V lookup: CDR1 LNHDA, CDR2 SQIVND (reference sequence). V was trimmed by 5 bases and J by 3 bases, leaving 11 bases between them. The CDR3 extends over 14 amino acids. This chain's CDR3 is CASSVQGYKNIQYF. DNA for the CDR3: TGTGCCAGTAGTGTACAGGGTTACAAAAACATTCAGTACTTC.

V and J are TRBV6-5 and TRBJ1-1; D is perhaps TRBD1 (6 bases). The CDR3 covers 15 residues. CDR1 and CDR2 (germline): MNHEY, SVGAGI. V lost 2 bases and J 6 bases, leaving 16 bases between the germline ends. This chain's CDR3 is CASSYMSTGPSEAFF. In DNA, the CDR3 is TGTGCCAGCAGTTACATGTCAACAGGGCCATCTGAAGCTTTCTTT.

The rearrangement joins TRBV4-3 to TRBJ2-7; tentative D call: TRBD1 (5 bases). Germline lookup yields CDR1 LGHNA and CDR2 YSLEER. This CDR3 contains 15 residues. The V and J ends lost 0 bases and 2 bases respectively, with 11 bases between them. CDR3 sequence: CASSQDRGGPYEQYF. The CDR3 DNA reads as TGCGCCAGCAGCCAAGATAGGGGCGGACCCTACGAGCAGTACTTC.

The genes are TRBV7-3 and TRBJ1-2; no clear D. Germline-derived CDR1 and CDR2 are SGHTA and FQGTGA. V lost 5 bases to trimming and J lost 6 bases, with 22 bases between them. This CDR3 spans 16 amino acids. CDR3 sequence: CASSPSIFSETHGYTF. As DNA, the CDR3 is TGTGCCAGCAGCCCTTCAATTTTCTCCGAGACGCATGGCTACACCTTC.

This clone was observed a handful of times. The J gene is TRBJ1-1, the V gene TRBV19; D is possibly TRBD1 (6 bases). The CDR3 covers 13 residues. V lost 1 base, J lost 5 bases, and 8 bases lay in between. CDR1 is LNHDA, CDR2 SQIVND, per germline (reference sequence). CDR3 in amino acids: CASSIGGLTEAFF. In nucleotides, the CDR3 is TGTGCCAGTAGTATAGGGGGGCTAACTGAAGCTTTCTTT. The full variable domain, in which reference TRBV19 and TRBJ1-1 provide the parts outside the CDR3, is DGGITQSPKYLFRKEGQNVTLSCEQNLNHDAMYWYRQDPGQGLRLIYYSQIVNDFQKGDIAEGYSVSREKKESFPLTVTSAQKNPTAFYLCASSIGGLTEAFFGQGTRLTVV.

This clone has only a few counts. The CDR3 coding sequence is TGTGCCAGCAGTGACCCCGACAGAGACCCACCATACAATGAGCAGTTCTTC. It yields the protein CASSDPDRDPPYNEQFF. The V call is TRBV25-1, the J call TRBJ2-1, with a tentative D call TRBD1 (5 bases). With 3 bases removed from V and 4 bases from J, the gap between germline ends came to 19 bases. The germline V gene encodes CDR1 MGHDK and CDR2 SYGVNS. The CDR3 is 17 residues long.

This chain links TRBV28 with TRBJ2-1; 8 nucleotides line up with TRBD1. V trimming: 5 bases; J trimming: 10 bases; junction bases outside the gene matches: 10. The CDR3 contains 14 residues. Germline V gives CDR1 MDHEN, CDR2 SYDVKM. In DNA form, the CDR3 reads TGTGCCAGCAGTCCCAGGACAGGGTTAGGCGAGCAGTTCTTC. Translation gives CASSPRTGLGEQFF.

The chain recombines TRBV4-2 with TRBJ2-7; the D gene is possibly TRBD1 (7 bases). The length of the CDR3 is 16 residues. The germline V gene has CDR1 LGHNA and CDR2 YNFKEQ. The germline V and J ends were trimmed by 0 bases and 5 bases, with 17 bases remaining between them. In nucleotides, the CDR3 is TGTGCCAGCAGCCAAGATTCTGGTGGAGGGGGCGACGAGCAGTACTTC. This codes for CASSQDSGGGGDEQYF.

The rearrangement links TRBV6-6 to TRBJ1-5, with 8 bases identical to TRBD1. Germline values: CDR1 MNHNY, CDR2 SVGAGI (reference sequence). This CDR3 spans 14 amino acids. Trimming at V came to 6 bases and at J to 7 bases, leaving 8 bases not matched to a gene. CDR3 sequence: CASRIDRGLQPQHF. The CDR3 region has the DNA TGTGCCAGCAGAATCGACAGGGGTTTGCAGCCCCAGCATTTT.

The J gene is TRBJ2-3, the V gene TRBV6-6, with TRBD2 matching 7 bases. V shed 5 bases and J 4 bases; nucleotides not matched to a gene: 9. The CDR3 covers 15 residues. The germline V gene encodes CDR1 MNHNY and CDR2 SVGAGI (reference sequence). The CDR3 is CASSRHRGEADTQYF. The CDR3 DNA reads as TGTGCCAGCAGTCGCCACCGGGGGGAGGCAGATACGCAGTATTTT.

The DNA of the CDR3 is TGTGCCAGCAGCGAACTACAGGGTACGGATGCTTTCTTT. This sequence encodes CASSELQGTDAFF. The V gene is TRBV6-4, the J gene TRBJ1-1; D may be TRBD1 (6 bases). V was shortened by 6 bases and J by 11 bases, with 19 bases between the two germline ends. Germline values: CDR1 MRHNA, CDR2 SNTAGT. The CDR3 runs to 13 residues.

V is TRBV9 and J is TRBJ2-2, with D tentatively TRBD1 (5 bases). CDR3 length: 16 residues. The ends were cut back, 0 bases at V and 2 bases at J, with 11 bases in the middle. CDR1 and CDR2 from the germline V gene are SGDLS and YYNGEE. CDR3 sequence reads: CASSVVSGINTGELFF. The CDR3 DNA reads as TGTGCCAGCAGCGTAGTTTCAGGGATTAACACCGGGGAGCTGTTTTTT.

This sequence joins TRBV5-1 and TRBJ2-5; D uncertain. From germline, CDR1 is SGHRS and CDR2 YFSETQ. The CDR3 spans 13 residues. Trimming took off 1 base at V and 5 bases at J, with 9 bases between the two ends. Written as DNA, the CDR3 is TGCGCCAGCAGCTTGCGGGTCGGGGAGACCCAGTACTTC. Its protein product is CASSLRVGETQYF.

This clone showed up many times. At one end, the junction sequence differs from germline, possibly due to a read error. At the DNA level, this CDR3 is encoded by other sequences in the same sample as well. V usage is TRBV5-4 and J usage is TRBJ2-7; 10 bases are a match to TRBD2. This CDR3 contains 16 residues. Germline loops: CDR1 SGHNT, CDR2 YYREEE (reference sequence). Here the CDR3 reads CASSQGLAVSSYEQYF. DNA of the CDR3: TGCGCCAGCAGCCAAGGACTAGCGGTTTCATCCTACGAGCAGTACTTC.

The chain recombines TRBV28 with TRBJ2-7; unclear D gene. The V end was cut by 4 bases, the J end by 3 bases, with 13 bases between. This CDR3 spans 14 amino acids. CDR1 MDHEN and CDR2 SYDVKM come from the germline V gene. The CDR3 spells CASSSGTRNYEQYF. The CDR3 DNA sequence: TGTGCCAGCAGTTCCGGCACGCGGAACTACGAGCAGTACTTC.

V gene TRBV19 combines with J gene TRBJ2-1; TRBD1 is a possible D gene (5 bases). Germline assignment: CDR1 LNHDA and CDR2 SQIVND (reference sequence). The CDR3 runs 14 residues. Between the trimmed V and J ends, which lost 4 bases and 8 bases, there was a span of 15 bases. The chain's CDR3 is CASSRKQDLDEQFF. CDR3 sequence (DNA): TGTGCCAGTAGTAGGAAACAGGATTTGGATGAGCAGTTCTTC.

This clone occurred many times. The sample has other DNA sequences that encode this CDR3 too. This rearrangement joins TRBV4-2 to TRBJ1-1; no firm D call. CDR1 and CDR2 from the germline V gene are LGHNA and YNFKEQ. The CDR3 spans 13 residues. Trimming stripped 1 base from V and 5 bases from J, with 8 bases between. The CDR3 loop reads CASSQGAGTEAFF. CDR3 nucleotides: TGTGCCAGCAGCCAAGGTGCGGGAACTGAAGCTTTCTTT.

CDR3 DNA sequence: TGTGCCAGCAGCGGGGAATACAGGGCCCACCTTCAGTACTTC. As protein: CASSGEYRAHLQYF. The gene calls are TRBV2 and TRBJ2-7; TRBD1 might be the D (6 bases). In germline, CDR1 is SNHLY, CDR2 FYNNEI. The CDR3 is made up of 14 amino acids. V shed 6 bases and J shed 10 bases, with 22 bases lying between them.

The chain couples TRBV28 to TRBJ2-7; 8 nucleotides line up with TRBD1. V shed 3 bases and J 5 bases; nucleotides not matched to a gene: 6. CDR1 and CDR2 (germline): MDHEN, SYDVKM. The CDR3 covers 14 residues. The CDR3 sequence: CASSFQGAVHEQYF. The DNA of the CDR3 is TGTGCCAGCAGTTTTCAGGGGGCCGTCCACGAGCAGTACTTC.

This clone was seen a handful of times. V gene TRBV4-3 combines with J gene TRBJ2-7; D possibly corresponds to TRBD2 (5 bases). Trimming pared 0 bases from V and 3 bases from J, leaving 12 bases between. The CDR3 contains 15 residues. The germline CDR1 and CDR2 sequences are LGHNA and YSLEER. The CDR3 reads CASSQDEGLIYEQYF. The CDR3 nucleotides read TGCGCCAGCAGCCAAGACGAGGGTCTGATCTACGAGCAGTACTTC.

The chain joins TRBV2 to TRBJ2-7, with D possibly being TRBD2 (6 bases). This CDR3 has 13 amino acids. V shed 1 base and J shed 4 bases, with 8 bases lying between them. In germline, CDR1 is SNHLY, CDR2 FYNNEI. This CDR3 reads CASSEEAGYEQYF. The CDR3 bases are TGTGCCAGCAGTGAAGAGGCGGGATACGAGCAGTACTTC. Looking up the rest from reference TRBV2 and TRBJ2-7 gives the full variable domain: EPEVTQTPSHQVTQMGQEVILRCVPISNHLYFYWYRQILGQKVEFLVSFYNNEISEKSEIFDDQFSVERPDGSNFTLKIRSTKLEDSAMYFCASSEEAGYEQYFGPGTRLTVT.

This chain joins TRBV15 and TRBJ2-7, with a weak D call TRBD2 (5 bases). In germline, CDR1 is LNHNV, CDR2 YYDKDF (reference sequence). Trimming shortened V by 5 bases and J by 7 bases, and 18 bases separated the two germline ends. This CDR3 region has 14 residues. CDR3 residues: CATSGSRDFGEQYF. CDR3 sequence (DNA): TGTGCCACCAGCGGGAGTCGTGACTTCGGGGAGCAGTACTTC. Combining the CDR3 with reference TRBV15 and TRBJ2-7 gives the whole variable domain DAMVIQNPRYQVTQFGKPVTLSCSQTLNHNVMYWYQQKSSQAPKLLFHYYDKDFNNEADTPDNFQSRRPNTSFCFLDIRSPGLGDTAMYLCATSGSRDFGEQYFGPGTRLTVT.

The chain couples TRBV9 to TRBJ1-1, with D unresolved. V was pared by 4 bases and J by 0 bases, with 13 bases between. The CDR3 spans 15 residues. Germline V gene sequence: CDR1 SGDLS, CDR2 YYNGEE. The CDR3 here is CASSPAGAVNTEAFF. The DNA of the CDR3 is TGTGCCAGCAGCCCCGCGGGAGCGGTGAACACTGAAGCTTTCTTT.

The gene calls are TRBV5-1 and TRBJ2-2; D assignment may be TRBD1 or TRBD2 (5 bases each). This CDR3 comprises 15 residues. V was shortened by 1 base and J by 4 bases, with 11 bases between the two germline ends. Germline assignment: CDR1 SGHRS and CDR2 YFSETQ. The CDR3 loop is CASSLNGDGTGELFF. For the CDR3, the DNA is TGCGCCAGCAGCTTGAACGGGGACGGCACCGGGGAGCTGTTTTTT.

The rearrangement uses TRBV10-3 and TRBJ2-5; D is unclear. The J call may be mistaken, given a closer DNA end match to TRBJ2-7. Germline CDR1 and CDR2: ENHRY and SYGVKD. The CDR3 runs to 14 residues. DNA for the CDR3: TGTGCCAGCAGCCCCACCGGACCTTGGGGCGAGCAGTACTTC. Amino acids: CASSPTGPWGEQYF.

The chain links TRBV28 to TRBJ1-5; tentative D call: TRBD1 (5 bases). V was clipped by 3 bases and J by 7 bases, with 10 bases between them. The germline CDR1 and CDR2 sequences are MDHEN and SYDVKM. The CDR3 length is 13 residues. The CDR3 spells CASSFSGYQPQHF. The CDR3 nucleotides read TGTGCCAGCAGTTTCTCAGGGTACCAGCCCCAGCATTTT. Based on the CDR3 plus reference TRBV28 and TRBJ1-5, the full variable domain is DVKVTQSSRYLVKRTGEKVFLECVQDMDHENMFWYRQDPGLGLRLIYFSYDVKMKEKGDIPEGYSVSREKKERFSLILESASTNQTSMYLCASSFSGYQPQHFGDGTRLSIL.

CDR3 sequence reads: CASRTYTEAFF. DNA of the CDR3: TGTGCCAGCAGAACGTACACTGAAGCTTTCTTT. V usage is TRBV27 and J usage is TRBJ1-1; D call uncertain. CDR1 is MNHEY and CDR2 is SMNVEV in the germline V gene (reference sequence). CDR3 length: 11 amino acids. V lost 6 bases, J lost 3 bases, and 5 bases lay in between.

The rearrangement joins TRBV19 to TRBJ1-3, with a possible D match to TRBD1 (6 bases). V shed 5 bases and J shed 0 bases, with 17 bases lying between them. Looked up from germline, CDR1 is LNHDA and CDR2 is SQIVND (reference sequence). This CDR3 contains 17 residues. In nucleotides, the CDR3 is TGTGCCAGTAGTCGACAGGTTCTCAGAGTCTCTGGAAACACCATATATTTT. This encodes CASSRQVLRVSGNTIYF.

The J gene is TRBJ1-3, the V gene TRBV18; no definite D call. V lost 2 bases, J lost 0 bases, and 5 bases lay in between. Germline assignment: CDR1 KGHSH and CDR2 LQKENI. The length of the CDR3 is 14 residues. The CDR3 is CASSPLNSGNTIYF. The DNA of the CDR3 is TGTGCCAGCTCACCATTGAACTCTGGAAACACCATATATTTT. The variable domain in full, with the rest retrieved from reference TRBV18 and TRBJ1-3, is NAGVMQNPRHLVRRRGQEARLRCSPMKGHSHVYWYRQLPEEGLKFMVYLQKENIIDESGMPKERFSAEFPKEGPSILRIQQVVRGDSAAYFCASSPLNSGNTIYFGEGSWLTVV.